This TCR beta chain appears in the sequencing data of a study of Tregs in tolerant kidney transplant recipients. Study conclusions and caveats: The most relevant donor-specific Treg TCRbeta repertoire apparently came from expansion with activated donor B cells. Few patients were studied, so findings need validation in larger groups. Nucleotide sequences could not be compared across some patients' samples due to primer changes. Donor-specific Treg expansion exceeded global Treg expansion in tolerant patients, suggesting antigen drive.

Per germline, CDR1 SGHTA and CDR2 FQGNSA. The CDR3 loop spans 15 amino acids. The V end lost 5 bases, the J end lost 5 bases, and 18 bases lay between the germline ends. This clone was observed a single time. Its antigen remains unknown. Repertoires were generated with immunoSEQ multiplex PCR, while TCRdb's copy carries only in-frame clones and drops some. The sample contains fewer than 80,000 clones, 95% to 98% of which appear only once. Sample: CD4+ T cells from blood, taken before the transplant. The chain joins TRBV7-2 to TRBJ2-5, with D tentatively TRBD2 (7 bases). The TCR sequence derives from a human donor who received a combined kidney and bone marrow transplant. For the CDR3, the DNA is TGTGCCAGCAGCCCAAATCCGGGGGGCGGGGAGACCCAGTACTTC. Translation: CASSPNPGGGETQYF.